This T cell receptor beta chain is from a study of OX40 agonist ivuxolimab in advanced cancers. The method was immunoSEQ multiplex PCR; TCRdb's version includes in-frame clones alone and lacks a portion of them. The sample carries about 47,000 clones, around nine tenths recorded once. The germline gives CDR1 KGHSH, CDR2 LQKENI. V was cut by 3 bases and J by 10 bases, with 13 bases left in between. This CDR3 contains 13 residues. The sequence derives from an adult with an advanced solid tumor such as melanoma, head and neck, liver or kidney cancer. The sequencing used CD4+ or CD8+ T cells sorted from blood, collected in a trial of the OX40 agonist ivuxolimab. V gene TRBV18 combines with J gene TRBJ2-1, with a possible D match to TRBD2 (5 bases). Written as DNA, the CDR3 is TGTGCCAGCTCACCTCCTACTAGATTAGAGCAGTTCTTC. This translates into CASSPPTRLEQFF.